Described below is a single TCR beta chain sequence and its context. Here immunoSEQ multiplex PCR was the method, and the copy in TCRdb shows in-frame clones only, minus some. The repertoire consists of tens of thousands of clones, with around 87% occurring once and the leading ten covering more than 13%. The data belong to a study of control samples from healthy donors and cancer patients. The CDR3 loop spans 13 amino acids. The germline CDR1 and CDR2 sequences are SEHNR and FQNEAQ (reference sequence). V lost 5 bases, J lost 4 bases, and 9 bases lay in between. The source of this sequence is a man in his 60s with head and neck cancer. Specimen: PBMCs. V and J are TRBV7-9 and TRBJ1-3; no reliable D call. The CDR3 spells CASSPDAGNTIYF. The CDR3 coding sequence is TGTGCCAGCAGCCCTGATGCCGGAAACACCATATATTTT.